A selection of T cell receptor beta chains follows, all from one sample in a study of neoadjuvant anti-PD-1 for oral cavity cancer. The assay was immunoSEQ multiplex PCR, and TCRdb's table has in-frame clones only and misses some. The sample yields approximately 68,000 clones, 86% seen once. Sequences were derived from PBMCs, sampled after nivolumab (anti-PD-1) treatment. Every receptor here comes from a person between 40 and 85 years old with oral cavity squamous cell carcinoma. Each CDR3 is given with its conserved first and last residue. The D gene is left open where the match is weak. Only some rows state a clone size, as once, few, many or a class for expanded clones.

abundance,j_gene,v_gene,d_gene,CDR3aa,CDR3nt
.,TRBJ2-7,TRBV5-6,TRBD1,CASSVAGQGHYEQYF,TGTGCCAGCAGCGTGGCAGGACAGGGCCACTACGAGCAGTACTTC
.,TRBJ1-2,TRBV20-1,.,CSARVRDGYTF,TGCAGTGCTAGGGTCCGGGATGGCTACACCTTC
.,TRBJ2-7,TRBV7-2,.,CASSSDAYEQYF,TGTGCCAGCAGCTCCGATGCCTACGAGCAGTACTTC
.,TRBJ1-1,TRBV6-6,.,CASGGGQGTEAFF,TGTGCCAGTGGAGGGGGGCAGGGCACTGAAGCTTTCTTT
few,TRBJ2-1,TRBV11-3,.,CASSQARDWSSYNEQFF,TGTGCCAGCAGCCAAGCCCGGGACTGGAGCTCCTACAATGAGCAGTTCTTC
.,TRBJ2-3,TRBV7-7,TRBD2,CASSLGLAVTDTQYF,TGTGCTAGCAGCCTAGGACTAGCTGTAACAGATACGCAGTATTTT
few,TRBJ2-7,TRBV10-1,.,CASSEIGGYEQYF,TGCGCCAGCAGTGAGATAGGGGGCTACGAGCAGTACTTC
.,TRBJ2-1,TRBV6-5,.,CASTSRRSSYNEQFF,TGTGCCAGCACCTCGAGGCGGAGCTCCTACAATGAGCAGTTCTTC
.,TRBJ1-2,TRBV7-9,TRBD1,CASSVTGNGYTF,TGTGCCAGCAGCGTGACAGGGAATGGCTACACCTTC
.,TRBJ1-1,TRBV5-1,TRBD1,CASSIAGGDTEAFF,TGCGCCAGCAGCATTGCAGGGGGCGACACTGAAGCTTTCTTT
.,TRBJ2-1,TRBV19,.,CASSPPGRGYNEQFF,TGTGCCAGTAGTCCCCCGGGTCGAGGGTACAATGAGCAGTTCTTC
.,TRBJ2-1,TRBV6-4,TRBD2,CASSDSTSGSNEQFF,TGTGCCAGCAGTGACTCGACTAGCGGGAGCAATGAGCAGTTCTTC
.,TRBJ1-1,TRBV6-5,.,CASSYRGKTEAFF,TGTGCCAGCAGTTACAGGGGGAAGACTGAAGCTTTCTTT
.,TRBJ1-5,TRBV27,.,CASSLAGPYGNQPQHF,TGTGCCAGCAGTTTAGCAGGGCCGTATGGCAATCAGCCCCAGCATTTT
once,TRBJ1-1,TRBV19,.,CASSFQATNTEAFF,TGTGCCAGTAGTTTTCAGGCGACGAACACTGAAGCTTTCTTT
.,TRBJ2-1,TRBV4-1,.,CASSQEVGEQFF,TGCGCCAGCAGCCAAGAGGTGGGTGAGCAGTTCTTC
.,TRBJ1-4,TRBV18,TRBD1,CASSPGQDRKLFF,TGTGCCAGCTCGCCTGGACAGGACCGAAAACTGTTTTTT
.,TRBJ2-5,TRBV5-6,TRBD2,CASSLALAGGPGETQYF,TGTGCCAGCAGCTTGGCCCTAGCGGGAGGGCCAGGAGAGACCCAGTACTTC
.,TRBJ2-2,TRBV30,TRBD2,CAIAGLTGELFF,TGTGCCATAGCGGGACTCACCGGGGAGCTGTTTTTT
.,TRBJ1-5,TRBV5-1,.,CASSMGHQNQPQHF,TGCGCCAGCAGCATGGGACACCAGAATCAGCCCCAGCATTTT
once,TRBJ2-7,TRBV4-1,.,CASSSTPGPTGYEQYF,TGCGCCAGCAGCTCAACGCCGGGACCCACCGGGTACGAGCAGTACTTC
.,TRBJ1-3,TRBV9,.,CASSVAPDSSGNTIYF,TGTGCCAGCAGCGTAGCCCCCGATAGCTCTGGAAACACCATATATTTT
few,TRBJ1-1,TRBV5-1,.,CASSSTGNTEAFF,TGCGCCAGCAGCTCGACAGGGAACACTGAAGCTTTCTTT
.,TRBJ1-2,TRBV5-1,TRBD1,CASSRDRDYGYTF,TGCGCCAGCAGCCGGGACAGGGACTATGGCTACACCTTC
.,TRBJ2-1,TRBV7-2,TRBD2,CASSLQFSGGFSYNEQFF,TGTGCCAGCAGCCTACAATTTTCGGGGGGGTTTTCCTACAATGAGCAGTTCTTC
.,TRBJ2-3,TRBV5-1,.,CASSLGWGGEADTQYF,TGCGCCAGCAGCTTGGGCTGGGGCGGAGAGGCAGATACGCAGTATTTT
.,TRBJ1-2,TRBV6-1,TRBD1,CASSPQGTANYGYTF,TGTGCCAGCAGTCCACAGGGGACAGCTAACTATGGCTACACCTTC
.,TRBJ2-7,TRBV7-3,.,CASSRGQGREQYF,TGTGCCAGCAGCCGGGGGCAGGGCCGCGAGCAGTACTTC
few,TRBJ1-1,TRBV10-1,.,CASSPGANTEAFF,TGCGCCAGCAGCCCGGGGGCAAACACTGAAGCTTTCTTT
.,TRBJ2-3,TRBV12-5,TRBD1,CASGFGTVTDTQYF,TGTGCTAGTGGTTTCGGGACAGTCACAGATACGCAGTATTTT
.,TRBJ2-1,TRBV25-1,.,CASGAGSYNEQFF,TGTGCCAGCGGGGCCGGCTCCTACAATGAGCAGTTCTTC
few,TRBJ1-5,TRBV27,.,CASSSLIRGNQPQHF,TGTGCCAGCAGTTCCTTAATCAGGGGAAATCAGCCCCAGCATTTT
.,TRBJ1-2,TRBV6-6,TRBD1,CASSYVPGQHNYGYTF,TGTGCCAGCAGTTACGTACCGGGACAGCATAACTATGGCTACACCTTC
.,TRBJ2-3,TRBV30,.,CAWTRIAFQDTQYF,TGTGCCTGGACTAGGATAGCATTCCAGGATACGCAGTATTTT
few,TRBJ2-7,TRBV19,.,CASRRGTAVSYEQYF,TGTGCCAGTAGGCGGGGTACAGCGGTCTCCTACGAGCAGTACTTC
.,TRBJ2-7,TRBV6-1,TRBD1,CASSEADPGTGAYEQYF,TGTGCCAGCAGTGAAGCGGACCCCGGGACAGGGGCCTACGAGCAGTACTTC
.,TRBJ2-1,TRBV5-6,TRBD2,CASSTATSGAPTPHNEQFF,TGTGCCAGCAGCACGGCCACTAGCGGGGCGCCGACTCCACACAATGAGCAGTTCTTC
once,TRBJ1-2,TRBV7-9,.,CASSGTVSNYGYTF,TGTGCCAGCAGTGGTACAGTCAGTAACTATGGCTACACCTTC
.,TRBJ2-7,TRBV7-9,.,CASSPALGRKTHEQYF,TGTGCCAGCAGCCCCGCTTTGGGCAGGAAAACCCACGAGCAGTACTTC
.,TRBJ1-1,TRBV29-1,TRBD1,CSVWGQVTTEAFF,TGCAGCGTCTGGGGACAGGTCACCACTGAAGCTTTCTTT
.,TRBJ2-5,TRBV5-1,.,CASSLVSGGQETQYF,TGCGCCAGCAGCTTGGTTTCCGGGGGTCAAGAGACCCAGTACTTC
.,TRBJ2-1,TRBV7-6,TRBD1,CASSSGTGGFNEQFF,TGTGCCAGCAGCTCGGGGACAGGGGGCTTCAATGAGCAGTTCTTC
.,TRBJ2-2,TRBV5-1,.,CASSSGPDTGELFF,TGCGCCAGCAGTTCCGGGCCCGACACCGGGGAGCTGTTTTTT
.,TRBJ2-1,TRBV7-6,.,CASRKSVFSYNEQFF,TGTGCCAGCAGAAAAAGTGTGTTCTCCTACAATGAGCAGTTCTTC
.,TRBJ2-1,TRBV4-1,TRBD2,CASSRTAGGLNEQFF,TGCGCCAGCAGCCGAACAGCGGGGGGGCTCAATGAGCAGTTCTTC
.,TRBJ1-6,TRBV11-2,.,CASSPIVGGNSPLHF,TGTGCCAGCAGCCCAATAGTCGGGGGGAATTCACCCCTCCACTTT
.,TRBJ1-5,TRBV29-1,.,CSVAGGGAQPQHF,TGCAGCGTTGCCGGTGGGGGGGCCCAGCCCCAGCATTTT
.,TRBJ1-5,TRBV4-1,.,CASSQERWTGASNQPQHF,TGCGCCAGCAGCCAAGAGAGGTGGACGGGGGCTAGCAATCAGCCCCAGCATTTT
.,TRBJ1-1,TRBV11-1,.,CASSQMGDSTEAFF,TGTGCCAGCAGCCAAATGGGGGATTCGACTGAAGCTTTCTTT
once,TRBJ1-5,TRBV6-5,.,CASTPPGNQPQHF,TGTGCCAGCACCCCCCCCGGCAATCAGCCCCAGCATTTT
.,TRBJ1-5,TRBV19,TRBD1,CASSGTGGNQPQHF,TGTGCCAGTAGTGGGACAGGAGGCAATCAGCCCCAGCATTTT
.,TRBJ2-1,TRBV5-1,TRBD2,CASSPWTSGYNEQFF,TGCGCCAGCAGCCCCTGGACTAGCGGGTACAATGAGCAGTTCTTC
.,TRBJ1-1,TRBV27,.,CASSLHGLNTEAFF,TGTGCCAGCAGTTTGCACGGGCTGAACACTGAAGCTTTCTTT
.,TRBJ2-7,TRBV6-6,TRBD2,CASSTNRLAHNEQYF,TGTGCCAGCAGTACCAACCGACTAGCTCACAACGAGCAGTACTTC
.,TRBJ2-3,TRBV2,.,CASSGLLNTQYF,TGTGCCAGCAGCGGGCTATTGAATACGCAGTATTTT
few,TRBJ2-5,TRBV5-1,TRBD1,CASSLQGIGETQYF,TGCGCCAGCAGCTTACAGGGGATAGGGGAGACCCAGTACTTC
.,TRBJ1-5,TRBV5-1,TRBD1,CASSLGDSSVQPQHF,TGCGCCAGCAGCTTGGGGGACAGCTCTGTTCAGCCCCAGCATTTT